This T cell receptor (beta chain) originates from a study of blood T cell repertoires in COVID-19. About the study: From T cells, B-cell-depleted T cells, or PBMCs came the material, which was cDNA or gDNA.

Original analysis: Estimation of nucleated cell counts relied on the amplification of reference gene primers. Method: immunoSEQ multiplex PCR; TCRdb's copy keeps in-frame clones and lacks some. The V and J calls and clone size come from that table; D and trimming were worked out from the DNA. The sample includes over 350,000 clones, 70% to 90% of them seen just once. This clone was detected only once. One end of the junction varies from germline; a read error may be responsible. This CDR3 has 12 residues. Germline V gene data show CDR1 as LGHDT and CDR2 as YNNKEL (reference sequence). The study recruited people aged roughly 18 to 100 years across more than 20 US areas. Categorization into cohorts depended on clinical history that participants reported.

The source material was PBMCs or T cells enriched from blood (not recorded which). This receptor was identified in a woman aged 18 to 35 with acute COVID-19. The chain couples TRBV3-1 (or the pseudogene TRBV3-2) to TRBJ2-7; 7 positions match TRBD1. This CDR3 reads CASSQPIRDSHF. CDR3 nucleotide sequence: TGTGCCAGCAGCCAACCAATCCGGGACAGCCACTTC.